This T cell receptor (beta chain) was identified in a study of blood T cell repertoires in COVID-19. As for the study in general: Both acute and convalescent COVID-19 samples were obtained from the United States, Italy and Spain. In each case, the material was cDNA or gDNA derived from T cells, B-cell-depleted T cells, or PBMCs.

The authors' processing: The authors estimated nucleated cell counts from reference gene primer amplification. Repertoires were generated with immunoSEQ multiplex PCR, while TCRdb's copy carries only in-frame clones and drops some. The V and J calls and clone size were taken over from that table, and D and trimming were inferred from the DNA. The data show 120,000 or so clones, around 83% seen once. The receptor was derived from a man in his sixties with acute or convalescent COVID-19. What was sequenced was peripheral blood.

CDR3 amino acids: CASSLAHRGLTEAFF. The CDR3, as DNA: TGCGCCAGCAGCCTAGCCCACAGGGGATTAACTGAAGCTTTCTTT. The rearrangement joins TRBV4-1 to TRBJ1-1; 7 nucleotides line up with TRBD1. The length of the CDR3 is 15 residues. Germline CDR1 MGHRA, CDR2 YSYEKL. V shed 4 bases, J shed 5 bases, and the junction held 10 bases outside the gene matches.